What follows are 30 T cell receptor beta chains derived from one specimen sequenced in a study of blood T cell repertoires in COVID-19. This table comes from immunoSEQ multiplex PCR, and its TCRdb copy is limited to in-frame clones, with some not included. The table records some 490,000 clones, around nine tenths of them present only once. Sequenced sample: PBMCs or T cells enriched from blood (not recorded which). The receptor source for this set is a woman aged 60-70 years who had recovered from COVID-19.

The V gene is TRBV7-9, the J gene TRBJ2-7; 8 bases agree with TRBD1. Trimming cost V 5 bases and J 7 bases; bases outside gene matches: 7. In germline, CDR1 is SEHNR, CDR2 FQNEAQ (reference sequence). The CDR3 sequence is 13 residues long. CDR3 region: CASSMDRAEEQYF. CDR3 nucleotides: TGTGCCAGCAGCATGGACAGGGCGGAGGAGCAGTACTTC.

The V gene is TRBV10-2, the J gene TRBJ1-2; 7 bases map to TRBD1. V was clipped by 7 bases and J by 2 bases; unmatched bases: 10. Germline assignment: CDR1 WSHSY and CDR2 SAAADI. This CDR3 region has 15 residues. The CDR3 DNA reads TGCGCCAGCAAACCCACAGGGGCTCAGAACTATGGCTACACCTTC. Its translation is CASKPTGAQNYGYTF.

The genes are TRBV5-1 and TRBJ1-5, with 10 bases matching TRBD1. V shed 4 bases, J shed 7 bases, and the junction held 11 bases outside the gene matches. The CDR3 sequence is 16 residues long. Germline V CDR1 and CDR2: SGHRS, YFSETQ. The CDR3 is CASSLLGTGVGQPQHF. The DNA for the CDR3 is TGCGCCAGCAGCCTGCTAGGGACAGGGGTAGGACAGCCCCAGCATTTT.

The V and J genes are TRBV7-6 and TRBJ2-3; 9 bases agree with TRBD2. The CDR3 contains 18 residues. Germline V gives CDR1 SGHVS, CDR2 FNYEAQ. V was pared by 5 bases and J by 2 bases, with 14 bases of the junction left unmatched. The CDR3 region is CASSPVGEGLADTDTQYF. The CDR3 bases are TGTGCCAGCAGCCCCGTGGGGGAGGGACTAGCAGACACAGATACGCAGTATTTT.

The chain has TRBV5-1 and TRBJ2-5; D gene uncertain. In germline, CDR1 is SGHRS, CDR2 YFSETQ. There are 15 residues in the CDR3. With 4 bases removed from V and 2 bases from J, the gap between germline ends came to 15 bases. DNA of the CDR3: TGCGCCAGCAGCGATCCCGCAGGTAGTCAAGAGACCCAGTACTTC. Translated, it gives CASSDPAGSQETQYF.

As concerns this clone: The sample holds other DNA sequences that translate to the same CDR3. This chain connects TRBV6-1 to TRBJ1-2; D may be TRBD1 (5 bases). Germline-derived CDR1 and CDR2 are MNHNS and SASEGT. Trimming removed 0 bases from V and 4 bases from J, with 6 bases in between. The CDR3 contains 13 residues. The CDR3 DNA is TGTGCCAGCAGTGAAGCAAGGGGCTATGGCTACACCTTC. Translated, it gives CASSEARGYGYTF.

The gene calls are TRBV10-3 and TRBJ2-1; D possibly corresponds to TRBD1 (6 bases). Trimming left V 3 bases short and J 7 bases short, with 7 bases between. This CDR3 has 12 amino acids. CDR1 and CDR2 (germline): ENHRY, SYGVKD. The CDR3 spells CAISEGGNEQFF. CDR3 nucleotides: TGTGCCATCAGTGAAGGGGGAAATGAGCAGTTCTTC.

This chain connects TRBV7-2 to TRBJ1-6; no firm D call. This CDR3 region has 18 residues. Between the trimmed V and J ends, which lost 0 bases and 0 bases, there was a span of 12 bases. Germline CDR1 reads SGHTA; CDR2 reads FQGNSA. The CDR3 spells CASSLAYTERSYNSPLHF. CDR3 nucleotide sequence: TGTGCCAGCAGCTTAGCATATACAGAACGCTCCTATAATTCACCCCTCCACTTT.

The chain employs TRBV4-1 and TRBJ1-6; D is ambiguous. V lost 0 bases to trimming and J lost 0 bases, with 9 bases between them. The germline V gene has CDR1 MGHRA and CDR2 YSYEKL. The CDR3 extends over 17 amino acids. DNA of the CDR3: TGCGCCAGCAGCCAAGACCCCCGAGGCTCCTATAATTCACCCCTCCACTTT. Translated, it gives CASSQDPRGSYNSPLHF.

The chain has TRBV4-1 and TRBJ1-4; D possibly corresponds to TRBD1 (6 bases). The ends were cut back, 0 bases at V and 2 bases at J, with 19 bases in the middle. The CDR3 sequence is 19 residues long. CDR1 is MGHRA and CDR2 is YSYEKL in the germline V gene. CDR3 in DNA: TGCGCCAGCAGCCAAGATCAGGCGGGGGCGATGGCGACTAATGAAAAACTGTTTTTT. Amino acids: CASSQDQAGAMATNEKLFF.

The chain employs TRBV12-5 and TRBJ1-2; 11 nucleotides match TRBD1. The CDR3 totals 17 residues. J gave up 3 bases and V 3 bases, and 9 bases lay outside the gene matches. Germline V gene lookup returns CDR1 LGHNT and CDR2 FRNRAP. This CDR3 reads CASGLATGTGGHYGYTF. Written as DNA, the CDR3 is TGTGCTAGTGGTTTAGCTACCGGGACAGGGGGGCACTATGGCTACACCTTC.

The V gene is TRBV7-8, the J gene TRBJ2-7; 7 bases are a match to TRBD1. Germline trimming cut 5 bases from V and 6 bases from J; bases unmatched to any gene: 7. This CDR3 is 13 amino acids long. Germline V gives CDR1 SGHVS, CDR2 FQNEAQ. The CDR3 nucleotides are TGTGCCAGCAGCGCCCGGACAGGTCTCGAGCAGTACTTC. Translating it yields CASSARTGLEQYF.

The V gene is TRBV7-2, the J gene TRBJ1-2, with 8 bases that match TRBD1. The CDR3 is 13 residues long. Germline V gene sequence: CDR1 SGHTA, CDR2 FQGNSA. Trimming took 4 bases from V and 8 from J; bases not matched to a gene: 6. The CDR3 DNA follows: TGTGCCAGCAGCTACAAGACAGGGGACGGCTACACCTTC. Protein product: CASSYKTGDGYTF. The full variable domain, its missing parts supplied by reference TRBV7-2 and TRBJ1-2, is GAGVSQSPSNKVTEKGKDVELRCDPISGHTALYWYRQSLGQGLEFLIYFQGNSAPDKSGLPSDRFSAERTGGSVSTLTIQRTQQEDSAVYLCASSYKTGDGYTFGSGTRLTVV.

The chain joins TRBV5-5 to TRBJ2-7; TRBD1 is a possible D gene (6 bases). V was cut by 3 bases and J by 4 bases, with 14 bases left in between. The CDR3 has 14 amino acids. The germline gives CDR1 SGHKS, CDR2 YYEKEE (reference sequence). The CDR3 nucleotides read TGTGCCAGCAGCTCCCTTTTGGGGGCGTACGAGCAGTACGTC. This sequence encodes CASSSLLGAYEQYV.

CDR3 nucleotides: TGCGCCAGCAGCTTGGTGGCTGCAACTAATGAAAAACTGTTTTTT. Protein product: CASSLVAATNEKLFF. This sequence joins TRBV5-1 and TRBJ1-4; D ambiguous. The V and J ends lost 0 bases and 0 bases respectively, with 6 bases between them. The CDR3 extends over 15 amino acids. Per germline, CDR1 SGHRS and CDR2 YFSETQ.

V and J are TRBV19 and TRBJ1-2, with TRBD1 identical over 10 bases. After removal of 7 bases from V and 6 bases from J, the junction contained 14 bases not matched to a gene. This CDR3 is 16 amino acids long. Germline CDR1 and CDR2: LNHDA and SQIVND (reference sequence). DNA of the CDR3: TGTGCCAGTATAACCCCCGGGACAGGGGCCGTTAATGGCTACACCTTC. Amino acids: CASITPGTGAVNGYTF. Using reference TRBV19 and TRBJ1-2 for the parts outside the CDR3, the full variable domain is DGGITQSPKYLFRKEGQNVTLSCEQNLNHDAMYWYRQDPGQGLRLIYYSQIVNDFQKGDIAEGYSVSREKKESFPLTVTSAQKNPTAFYLCASITPGTGAVNGYTFGSGTRLTVV.

The V and J genes are TRBV2 and TRBJ1-1, with 7 bases identical to TRBD1. The CDR3 extends over 11 amino acids. The germline V gene has CDR1 SNHLY and CDR2 FYNNEI. V lost 5 bases, J lost 7 bases, and 1 base stayed unmatched. The CDR3 region has the DNA TGTGCCAGCAGTCGGGACAGTGAAGCTTTCTTT. Translation gives CASSRDSEAFF.

The rearrangement joins TRBV6-5 to TRBJ1-2, with D maybe TRBD1 (6 bases). The CDR3 runs to 13 residues. V lost 6 bases and J 4 bases, leaving 12 bases between the germline ends. Germline values: CDR1 MNHEY, CDR2 SVGAGI. CDR3 in amino acids: CASSPQGSYGYTF. Written as DNA, the CDR3 is TGTGCCAGCAGCCCACAGGGCTCCTATGGCTACACCTTC.

As concerns this clone: This same CDR3 is encoded by further DNA sequences in the sample. V usage is TRBV5-1 and J usage is TRBJ2-3; D is ambiguous. Germline-derived CDR1 and CDR2 are SGHRS and YFSETQ. CDR3 length: 12 amino acids. Trimming removed 0 bases at V and 5 bases at J, with 4 bases between. The CDR3 here is CASSLAGDTQYF. Here the CDR3 DNA reads TGCGCCAGCAGCTTGGCGGGAGATACGCAGTATTTT.

The V gene is TRBV11-3, the J gene TRBJ2-3; 7 positions match TRBD2. The trim removed 4 bases at V and 0 bases at J, leaving 4 bases unmatched. CDR1 and CDR2 (germline): SGHNT, YENEEA. The CDR3 is made up of 15 amino acids. CDR3 in amino acids: CASSSSGPSTDTQYF. Here the CDR3 DNA reads TGTGCCAGCAGCTCTAGCGGTCCTAGCACAGATACGCAGTATTTT.

This chain uses TRBV7-9 with TRBJ1-4, with no clear D. Germline-derived CDR1 and CDR2 are SEHNR and FQNEAQ (reference sequence). V was clipped by 3 bases and J by 6 bases, with 14 bases between them. The CDR3 totals 15 residues. The CDR3 sequence is CASSLLSATYEKLFF. The CDR3 DNA reads TGTGCCAGCAGCTTGTTATCTGCAACATATGAAAAACTGTTTTTT.

V is TRBV19 and J is TRBJ2-2, with D hard to call. The germline V gene has CDR1 LNHDA and CDR2 SQIVND (reference sequence). The length of the CDR3 is 11 residues. Trimming took off 5 bases at V and 10 bases at J, with 8 bases between the two ends. The CDR3 protein is CASSSYVELFF. The CDR3 region has the DNA TGTGCCAGTAGTTCGTATGTGGAGCTGTTTTTT. Full variable domain (rest looked up from reference TRBV19 and TRBJ2-2): DGGITQSPKYLFRKEGQNVTLSCEQNLNHDAMYWYRQDPGQGLRLIYYSQIVNDFQKGDIAEGYSVSREKKESFPLTVTSAQKNPTAFYLCASSSYVELFFGEGSRLTVL.

CDR3 protein: CASGGEGSSPLHF. Here the CDR3 DNA reads TGTGCTAGTGGTGGGGAGGGGAGTTCACCCCTCCACTTT. The chain carries TRBV12-5 and TRBJ1-6; maybe TRBD1 (5 bases). The CDR3 length is 13 residues. With 5 bases removed from V and 9 bases from J, the gap between germline ends came to 11 bases. Germline V gene sequence: CDR1 LGHNT, CDR2 FRNRAP.

CDR3 loop: CASSTGVGLFF. CDR3 sequence (DNA): TGTGCCAGCAGTACAGGGGTCGGGCTGTTTTTT. This chain uses TRBV6-5 with TRBJ2-2, with 7 bases that match TRBD1. The CDR3 spans 11 residues. The germline CDR1 and CDR2 sequences are MNHEY and SVGAGI. V gave up 5 bases and J gave up 13 bases; unmatched junction bases: 4.

The chain has TRBV19 and TRBJ1-5; the D gene is possibly TRBD1 (6 bases). This CDR3 region has 15 residues. Germline V gene lookup returns CDR1 LNHDA and CDR2 SQIVND (reference sequence). The V and J ends lost 8 bases and 1 base respectively, with 15 bases between them. CDR3 residues: CASGRNRVSNQPQHF. In nucleotides, the CDR3 is TGTGCCAGTGGACGGAACAGGGTCAGCAATCAGCCCCAGCATTTT. The whole variable domain, remainder taken from reference TRBV19 and TRBJ1-5, is DGGITQSPKYLFRKEGQNVTLSCEQNLNHDAMYWYRQDPGQGLRLIYYSQIVNDFQKGDIAEGYSVSREKKESFPLTVTSAQKNPTAFYLCASGRNRVSNQPQHFGDGTRLSIL.

The V and J genes are TRBV3-1 (or the pseudogene TRBV3-2) and TRBJ2-1; 7 bases map to TRBD2. V was pared by 1 base and J by 12 bases, with 6 bases of the junction left unmatched. The CDR3 is 13 residues long. Germline V gives CDR1 LGHDT, CDR2 YNNKEL (reference sequence). CDR3 bases: TGTGCCAGCAGCCAAGGCGGGCCGGGGGGGCAGTTCTTC. Protein sequence: CASSQGGPGGQFF.

This chain links TRBV9 with TRBJ1-2; D might be TRBD1 (5 bases). V lost 5 bases and J lost 4, with 18 bases in between. Germline V gene sequence: CDR1 SGDLS, CDR2 YYNGEE. The CDR3 contains 15 residues. The CDR3 nucleotides read TGTGCCAGCAGGAAGCTGACAGATAAGGCCTATGGCTACACCTTC. Its protein is CASRKLTDKAYGYTF.

This clone was observed once. The chain joins TRBV15 to TRBJ2-3, with TRBD1 as a possible D gene (5 bases). From germline, CDR1 is LNHNV and CDR2 YYDKDF (reference sequence). The V gene lost 0 bases and the J gene lost 0 bases, with 10 bases spanning the gap. This CDR3 is 16 amino acids long. The CDR3 spells CATSRDRGLSTDTQYF. The CDR3 DNA is TGTGCCACCAGCAGAGATAGGGGCCTTAGCACAGATACGCAGTATTTT.

This clone was seen just once. The chain joins TRBV6-5 to TRBJ2-3, with 7 bases matching TRBD1. This CDR3 spans 15 amino acids. Germline trimming cut 3 bases from V and 5 bases from J; bases unmatched to any gene: 8. Per germline, CDR1 MNHEY and CDR2 SVGAGI. As DNA, the CDR3 is TGTGCCAGCAGTTATTATCAAAGGGGGCAAGATACGCAGTATTTT. Translated, it gives CASSYYQRGQDTQYF.

The chain recombines TRBV10-3 with TRBJ2-7; 8 bases map to TRBD2. V gave up 3 bases and J gave up 7 bases; unmatched junction bases: 11. CDR1 is ENHRY, CDR2 SYGVKD, per germline. The CDR3 has 15 residues. As DNA, the CDR3 is TGTGCCATCAGTGATGTCGGGGGGGGGCTTAGGGAGCAGTACTTC. As protein: CAISDVGGGLREQYF.